Presented here are 26 T cell receptor beta chains from one specimen sequenced in a study of T cells in Graves' hyperthyroidism and ophthalmopathy. RNA transcripts were the template for amplifying TCR beta CDR3 regions. A set of HTBI primers served as the primers for a first-round RT-PCR of the TCR CDR3. TCRdb analysed the multiplex PCR reads with MiXCR anew, one entry per CDR3 protein. Of some 600,000 distinct CDR3 sequences listed, about half are singletons. Sequenced sample: peripheral blood or thyroid tissue (not recorded which). Source of these receptors: a woman under 30 with Graves' hyperthyroidism.

About this clonotype itself: Since a much larger clone is just one base distant, this may be a read error. The chain joins TRBV20-1 to TRBJ2-5, with a possible D match to TRBD1 (6 bases). The V end lost 0 bases, the J end lost 5 bases, and 10 bases lay between the germline ends. Germline V gives CDR1 DFQATT, CDR2 SNEGSKA (reference sequence). The CDR3 covers 13 residues. In nucleotides, the CDR3 is TGCAGTGCTAGAGATCAGGGGAGCGAGACCCAGTACTTC. It encodes CSARDQGSETQYF.

The J gene is TRBJ2-7, the V gene TRBV29-1; D perhaps matches TRBD1 (6 bases). Germline values: CDR1 SQVTM, CDR2 ANQGSEA. The length of the CDR3 is 12 residues. With 8 bases removed from V and 1 base from J, the gap between germline ends came to 12 bases. The CDR3 loop reads CSTRGRSYEQYF. The CDR3 nucleotides are TGCAGCACCAGGGGCCGGTCCTACGAGCAGTACTTC.

This chain joins TRBV29-1 and TRBJ2-5; 10 positions agree with TRBD1. Trimming cost V 0 bases and J 4 bases; bases outside gene matches: 14. The CDR3 consists of 18 residues. CDR1 is SQVTM, CDR2 ANQGSEA, per germline. The DNA of the CDR3 is TGCAGCGTTGAAGAGCTTATGCGGGACAGGGGTTTTGGAGAGACCCAGTACTTC. Protein: CSVEELMRDRGFGETQYF.

This clonotype was found many times. For the CDR3, the DNA is TGTGCCAGCAGCTTGGGCAGAAGCTACGAGCAGTACTTC. Translated, it gives CASSLGRSYEQYF. This chain connects TRBV7-9 to TRBJ2-7; D is undetermined. Germline lookup yields CDR1 SEHNR and CDR2 FQNEAQ (reference sequence). CDR3 length equals 13 residues. V dropped 3 bases and J dropped 3 bases, with 9 bases sitting between them. The full variable domain, in which reference TRBV7-9 and TRBJ2-7 provide the parts outside the CDR3, is DTGVSQNPRHKITKRGQNVTFRCDPISEHNRLYWYRQTLGQGPEFLTYFQNEAQLEKSRLLSDRFSAERPKGSFSTLEIQRTEQGDSAMYLCASSLGRSYEQYFGPGTRLTVT.

The V gene is TRBV20-1, the J gene TRBJ2-7; TRBD2 agrees at 8 bases. Germline assignment: CDR1 DFQATT and CDR2 SNEGSKA (reference sequence). The CDR3 contains 15 residues. With V trimmed by 0 bases and J by 3 bases, 7 bases remained unmatched. For the CDR3, the DNA is TGCAGTGCTAGAGATACCGCGGGAGGTAACTACGAGCAGTACTTC. This translates into CSARDTAGGNYEQYF.

CDR3 in amino acids: CSVETSGLGQLFF. As DNA, the CDR3 is TGCAGCGTTGAGACTAGCGGGTTGGGGCAGCTGTTTTTT. The V gene is TRBV29-1, the J gene TRBJ2-2; TRBD2 agrees at 10 bases. V shed 3 bases, J shed 12 bases, and the junction held 7 bases outside the gene matches. This CDR3 has 13 amino acids. CDR1 is SQVTM and CDR2 is ANQGSEA in the germline V gene.

Comments on this clonotype: A single base separates this from a much larger clone, so it may be a read error. The chain couples TRBV25-1 to TRBJ1-6; 7 bases are a match to TRBD1. With V trimmed by 6 bases and J by 9 bases, 11 bases remained unmatched. This CDR3 has 15 residues. CDR1 and CDR2 from the germline V gene are MGHDK and SYGVNS. CDR3: CASSRVGTVGSPLHF. DNA of the CDR3: TGTGCCAGCAGCCGAGTAGGGACAGTCGGTTCACCCCTCCACTTT.

This clonotype was seen repeatedly, ten times or more. This chain links TRBV10-3 with TRBJ2-7; D remains unclear. The germline CDR1 and CDR2 sequences are ENHRY and SYGVKD. The CDR3 is 16 amino acids. V gave up 2 bases and J gave up 0 bases, with 14 bases separating them. CDR3 amino acids: CAISEPRVGPSYEQYF. CDR3 nucleotides: TGTGCCATCAGTGAGCCCAGAGTGGGTCCCTCCTACGAGCAGTACTTC.

The genes are TRBV7-9 and TRBJ2-7; TRBD2 agrees at 8 bases. The CDR3 length is 14 residues. Germline-derived CDR1 and CDR2 are SEHNR and FQNEAQ (reference sequence). J lost 2 bases, V lost 5 bases, and 5 bases had no gene match. CDR3: CASSQAGATYEQYF. In DNA, the CDR3 is TGTGCCAGCAGCCAAGCGGGAGCCACCTACGAGCAGTACTTC.

V and J are TRBV25-1 and TRBJ2-7; D is ambiguous. The germline V gene has CDR1 MGHDK and CDR2 SYGVNS. Trimming pared 1 base from V and 9 bases from J, leaving 10 bases between. The CDR3 loop spans 12 amino acids. CDR3 region: CASSELGLAQYF. DNA for the CDR3: TGTGCCAGCAGTGAATTAGGCCTCGCGCAGTACTTC.

The chain combines TRBV10-3 with TRBJ1-2; 8 nucleotides align to TRBD1. Germline V gene lookup returns CDR1 ENHRY and CDR2 SYGVKD. The ends lost 3 bases at V and 2 bases at J; junction bases unmatched: 11. CDR3 length equals 17 residues. Here the CDR3 DNA reads TGTGCCATCAGTGATGAGGACAGGGACACCAAAAACTATGGCTACACCTTC. It specifies CAISDEDRDTKNYGYTF.

V is TRBV6-1 and J is TRBJ2-7; TRBD2 agrees at 8 bases. This CDR3 is built from 14 residues. The trim removed 3 bases at V and 1 base at J, leaving 2 bases unmatched. Germline CDR1 MNHNS, CDR2 SASEGT. DNA of the CDR3: TGTGCCAGCAGTGAGCGGGAGGCTTCCTACGAGCAGTACTTC. Amino acid sequence: CASSEREASYEQYF.

The chain joins TRBV12-3 or TRBV12-4 to TRBJ1-1; D is ambiguous. The CDR3 length is 12 residues. V shed 6 bases and J shed 5 bases, with 10 bases lying between them. CDR3 sequence (DNA): TGTGCCAGCAGAACTTTGGAGACTGAAGCTTTCTTT. Protein: CASRTLETEAFF.

This clonotype has a handful of counts. This chain links TRBV12-3 or TRBV12-4 with TRBJ1-2; 7 nucleotides align to TRBD1. With 5 bases clipped from V and 3 bases from J, the junction kept 12 bases outside the gene matches. This CDR3 contains 16 residues. CDR3 DNA: TGTGCCAGCAGTGCTACAGACAGGGAATTCGACTATGGCTACACCTTC. Residues: CASSATDREFDYGYTF.

In its sample, this clonotype was seen once. This chain connects TRBV15 to TRBJ1-4, with D possibly TRBD2 on 5 matching bases. The better agreement between TRBJ2-2 and the DNA end casts doubt on the J call. CDR1 is LNHNV, CDR2 YYDKDF, per germline (reference sequence). This CDR3 has 16 residues. DNA of the CDR3: TGTGCCACCAGCAGAGTGATGGAGGCGAACACCGGGGAGCTGTTTTTT. The encoded protein is CATSRVMEANTGELFF.

V usage is TRBV5-1 and J usage is TRBJ2-7, with 7 positions matching TRBD1. Germline assignment: CDR1 SGHRS and CDR2 YFSETQ. CDR3 size: 15 residues. V lost 1 base, J lost 1 base, and 5 bases stayed unmatched. The CDR3 bases are TGCGCCAGCAGCTTGATCGGGACAGCGTCCTACGAGCAGTACTTC. This translates into CASSLIGTASYEQYF.

This clonotype was counted only a few times. In DNA, the CDR3 is TGTGCTAGTGGTTTGGGGGACAGGGTCCATCCCCAGCATTTT. Translated, it gives CASGLGDRVHPQHF. The V gene is TRBV12-5, the J gene TRBJ1-5; 9 nucleotides line up with TRBD1. The CDR3 spans 14 residues. Germline-derived CDR1 and CDR2 are LGHNT and FRNRAP. Trimming took 1 base from V and 10 from J; bases not matched to a gene: 5.

This chain connects TRBV14 to TRBJ1-3; D is perhaps TRBD1 (5 bases). The CDR3 covers 14 residues. Between the trimmed V and J ends, which lost 7 bases and 3 bases, there was a span of 13 bases. Per the germline V gene, CDR1 is SGHDN and CDR2 is FVKESK. The CDR3 DNA reads TGTGCCAGCATCCGGCAGGGTGGTGGAAACACCATATATTTT. This sequence encodes CASIRQGGGNTIYF.

Ten or more counts support this clonotype. V and J are TRBV7-2 and TRBJ2-5; the match to TRBD2 covers 13 bases. V lost 5 bases and J lost 7; bases outside the gene matches: 7. This CDR3 has 15 amino acids. Germline lookup yields CDR1 SGHTA and CDR2 FQGNSA. In nucleotides, the CDR3 is TGTGCCAGCAGCGAAGGGACTAGCGGGATAGGGACCCAGTACTTC. Encoded protein: CASSEGTSGIGTQYF.

A note on this clonotype: A read error may explain this, as a much larger clone is one base away. The rearrangement joins TRBV29-1 to TRBJ2-5; TRBD2 matches 9 bases. The CDR3 runs to 14 residues. CDR1 is SQVTM, CDR2 ANQGSEA, per germline. CDR3 loop: CGVRGLAFQETQYF. DNA for the CDR3: TGCGGCGTCAGGGGACTAGCCTTCCAAGAGACCCAGTACTTC.

Concerning this clonotype: This may be a read error: a much more frequent sequence differs by one nucleotide. The gene calls are TRBV15 and TRBJ1-4; 7 bases line up with TRBD1. Losses at the gene ends were 1 base for V and 8 bases for J; bases not matched to a gene: 13. Germline V gene sequence: CDR1 LNHNV, CDR2 YYDKDF (reference sequence). The CDR3 has 17 residues. The CDR3 DNA reads as TGTGCCACCAGCAGAGGACAGGGAGCGGTTTGGAGCGAAAAACTGTTTTTT. The encoded protein is CATSRGQGAVWSEKLFF.

This clonotype was detected a few times. V and J are TRBV2 and TRBJ1-4; 8 nucleotides align to TRBD1. The germline V gene encodes CDR1 SNHLY and CDR2 FYNNEI. This CDR3 region has 14 residues. J gave up 7 bases and V 4 bases, and 5 bases lay outside the gene matches. The CDR3 region is CASSGQGAVEKLFF. CDR3 DNA sequence: TGTGCCAGCAGTGGTCAGGGGGCGGTTGAAAAACTGTTTTTT.

This clonotype has ten or more counts. The CDR3 nucleotides are TGTGCCACCAGCAGAGTAGGGGGGACTGAAGCTTTCTTT. As protein: CATSRVGGTEAFF. The rearrangement links TRBV15 to TRBJ1-1, with D maybe TRBD1 (6 bases). Trimming left V 1 base short and J 5 bases short, with 8 bases between. The germline CDR1 and CDR2 sequences are LNHNV and YYDKDF (reference sequence). This CDR3 has 13 amino acids.

This clonotype was seen more than once but under ten times. The chain couples TRBV20-1 to TRBJ2-5, with D perhaps TRBD2 (6 bases). Looked up from germline, CDR1 is DFQATT and CDR2 is SNEGSKA (reference sequence). Trimming pared 3 bases from V and 1 base from J, leaving 9 bases between. This CDR3 contains 13 residues. DNA for the CDR3: TGCAGTGCTAGTCGGAGGGCCCAAGAGACCCAGTACTTC. This gives the protein CSASRRAQETQYF.

This clonotype has ten or more counts. The V call is TRBV10-3, the J call TRBJ1-1; D not certain. Germline values: CDR1 ENHRY, CDR2 SYGVKD. V was trimmed by 0 bases and J by 0 bases, leaving 8 bases between them. This CDR3 comprises 15 residues. In DNA form, the CDR3 reads TGTGCCATCAGTGAGTCGCTACAGATGAACACTGAAGCTTTCTTT. Its translation: CAISESLQMNTEAFF.

In its sample, this clonotype was seen many times. The chain couples TRBV24-1 to TRBJ1-5, with TRBD1 identical over 8 bases. V lost 2 bases, J lost 7 bases, and 6 bases stayed unmatched. The length of the CDR3 is 15 residues. Germline V gene lookup returns CDR1 KGHDR and CDR2 SFDVKD. The CDR3 spells CATSDSGQGWQPQHF. The CDR3 DNA sequence: TGTGCCACCAGTGATTCTGGACAGGGCTGGCAGCCCCAGCATTTT.